A single sample is the source of the 7 T cell receptor beta chains below, sequenced in a study of CD8+ T cells in alopecia areata. CD4+ cells from about five patients underwent sorting into CD25+CD127- cells. Extracted RNA was reverse transcribed, and the resulting cDNA served as sequencing template. Produced via immunoSEQ multiplex PCR; TCRdb's table is partial and in-frame only. The table shows about 7,500 clones, with 60% to 85% occurring only once. Material: CD4+ Tregs sorted from blood. The receptor set was obtained from a human donor with alopecia areata.

The genes are TRBV6-5 and TRBJ1-5; D ambiguous. CDR3 size: 14 residues. The V gene's germline CDR1 is MNHEY and CDR2 SVGAGI. Trimming removed 3 bases from V and 2 bases from J, with 8 bases in between. CDR3 in DNA: TGTGCCAGCAGTTATGTGGGAGGCAATCAGCCCCAGCATTTT. As protein: CASSYVGGNQPQHF.

The chain uses TRBV6-6 and TRBJ2-2; D gene uncertain. This CDR3 region has 14 residues. V lost 8 bases, J lost 1 base, and 11 bases lay in between. Germline assignment: CDR1 MNHNY and CDR2 SVGAGI (reference sequence). CDR3 in amino acids: CASRKRGNTGELFF. Written as DNA, the CDR3 is TGTGCCAGCCGAAAAAGAGGGAACACCGGGGAGCTGTTTTTT.

This clone was picked up one time. The rearrangement uses TRBV30 and TRBJ2-3; possibly TRBD2 for D (5 bases). CDR3 length: 12 residues. Germline CDR1 reads GTSNPN; CDR2 reads SVGIG (reference sequence). V was clipped by 1 base and J by 9 bases, with 11 bases between them. CDR3 in amino acids: CAWSARWETQYF. The DNA for the CDR3 is TGTGCCTGGAGTGCTCGATGGGAGACGCAGTATTTT. The whole variable domain, filled in from reference TRBV30 and TRBJ2-3, reads SQTIHQWPATLVQPVGSPLSLECTVEGTSNPNLYWYRQAAGRGLQLLFYSVGIGQISSEVPQNLSASRPQDRQFILSSKKLLLSDSGFYLCAWSARWETQYFGPGTRLTVL.

V is TRBV18 and J is TRBJ2-1; 9 bases are a match to TRBD1. CDR3 length: 15 residues. From germline, CDR1 is KGHSH and CDR2 LQKENI. The junction had 1 base not matched to a gene; V was cut back by 2 bases and J by 2 bases. The CDR3 protein is CASSPTGGPYNEQFF. The CDR3 nucleotides are TGTGCCAGCTCACCAACAGGGGGCCCCTACAATGAGCAGTTCTTC.

This rearrangement joins TRBV4-2 to TRBJ2-7, with TRBD1 matching over 9 bases. Germline V lookup: CDR1 LGHNA, CDR2 YNFKEQ. The ends lost 3 bases at V and 2 bases at J; junction bases unmatched: 8. The CDR3 is 16 amino acids. CDR3: CASSQTVGQGTYEQYF. CDR3 bases: TGTGCCAGCAGCCAGACAGTGGGACAGGGAACCTACGAGCAGTACTTC.

About this clone itself: At the DNA level, this CDR3 is encoded by other sequences in the same sample as well. The V gene is TRBV5-4, the J gene TRBJ2-1, with 13 positions matching TRBD2. The CDR3 length is 15 residues. Per the germline V gene, CDR1 is SGHNT and CDR2 is YYREEE (reference sequence). Unmatched junction bases numbered 2, after V lost 0 bases and J lost 8 bases. The CDR3 DNA follows: TGTGCCAGCAGCTTGGGACTAGCGGGAGGCCATGAGCAGTTCTTC. Protein product: CASSLGLAGGHEQFF.

This clone showed up just a few times. CDR3 protein: CASSFIGPGANVLTF. CDR3 nucleotide sequence: TGTGCCAGCAGTTTTATAGGTCCTGGGGCCAACGTCCTGACTTTC. V is TRBV28 and J is TRBJ2-6; D gene ambiguous. The V end was cut by 3 bases, the J end by 2 bases, with 8 bases between. This CDR3 contains 15 residues. CDR1 MDHEN and CDR2 SYDVKM come from the germline V gene.